The entry below gives a single TCR beta chain sequence along with its context. Its antigen is not identified. TCRdb's copy holds only in-frame clones and misses some; the assay was immunoSEQ multiplex PCR. The sample contains about 86,000 clones, 70% to 90% of which appear only once. These data are taken from a study of PD-L1 blockade in urothelial cancer. Whole-study context: The study started patients on atezolizumab in the mid-2010s, giving 1,200 mg intravenously every 3 weeks. The study's findings and limits: Those with durable benefit had larger increases in tumor-associated blood clones at 3 weeks.

V shed 5 bases and J shed 4 bases, with 12 bases lying between them. Germline V gene data show CDR1 as LNHNV and CDR2 as YYDKDF (reference sequence). The CDR3 sequence is 13 residues long. Time point reported: pretreatment peripheral blood. The gene calls are TRBV15 and TRBJ2-7; D perhaps matches TRBD2 (5 bases). The clonotype comes from a man between 60 and 75 years old with urothelial cancer. Sample: PBMCs, taken around atezolizumab (anti-PD-L1) treatment. CDR3 sequence: CATSPRSGYEQYF. The CDR3 DNA follows: TGTGCCACCAGCCCTAGATCGGGATACGAGCAGTACTTC.